The clone carrying this TCR beta chain was seen more than once but under ten times. Its matching antigen is unknown. The V and J ends lost 3 bases and 4 bases respectively, with 20 bases between them. CDR3 length: 17 residues. These data are taken from a study of post-analysis software for immune sequencing data. Overall study results and limits: There were roughly 5 TRBV segments more frequent in patients than controls, and TRBV5-6, TRBV5-1 and TRBV20-1 were among them. Strong co-clustering by F measure was seen for same-batch samples.

TCR beta libraries were prepared from cDNA with unique molecular identifiers. One entry per CDR3 protein results from TCRdb running MiXCR on the PCR reads. The sample lists roughly 650,000 distinct CDR3 sequences; around 60% were seen once. The sample taken for sequencing was blood. The chain links TRBV12-3 or TRBV12-4 to TRBJ2-3; D may be TRBD2 (6 bases). The receptor comes from a girl aged 2 to 9 with multiple sclerosis. CDR3 bases: TGTGCCAGCAGTTTGGGTAGAGGGAGGTTGGGCGCAGATACGCAGTATTTT. Its translation: CASSLGRGRLGADTQYF.